This TCR beta chain was captured in a study of molecular identifiers for immune sequencing clone quantification. This clonotype was observed a few times. This CDR3 is built from 10 residues. Trimming cost V 5 bases and J 14 bases; bases outside gene matches: 8. CDR1 is DFQATT and CDR2 is SNEGSKA in the germline V gene (reference sequence). TCRdb recomputed calls from the PCR reads with MiXCR, one row per CDR3 protein. Of approximately 40,000 distinct CDR3 sequences listed, 18% are singletons. The genes are TRBV20-1 and TRBJ2-5, with 7 bases that match TRBD1. The sequenced material came from naive CD8+ T cells from blood, with Jurkat cell RNA spiked in. Regarding subset: FACS-sorted CD8+CD4-CCR7+CD45RA+ naive T cells. This TCR was sampled from a human donor in good health. Some libraries in this study had Jurkat cell RNA spiked in. CDR3 sequence: CSAPRQGGYF. The CDR3 bases are TGCAGTGCTCCCCGACAGGGCGGATACTTC.